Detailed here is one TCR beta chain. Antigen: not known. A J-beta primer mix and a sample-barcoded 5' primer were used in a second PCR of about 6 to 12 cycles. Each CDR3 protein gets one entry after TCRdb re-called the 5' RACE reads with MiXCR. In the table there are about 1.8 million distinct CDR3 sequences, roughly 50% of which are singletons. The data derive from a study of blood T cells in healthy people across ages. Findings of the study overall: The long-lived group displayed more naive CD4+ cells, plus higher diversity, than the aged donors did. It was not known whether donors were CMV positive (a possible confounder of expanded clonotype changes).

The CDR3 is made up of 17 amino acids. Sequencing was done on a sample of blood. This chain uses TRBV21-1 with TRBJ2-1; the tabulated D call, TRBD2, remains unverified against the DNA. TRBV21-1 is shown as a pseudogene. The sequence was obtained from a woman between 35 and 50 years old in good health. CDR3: CASSNKLPGLAHNEQFF. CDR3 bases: TGTGCCAGCAGCAACAAACTACCGGGACTGGCTCACAATGAGCAGTTCTTC.